This TCR beta chain derives from a study of T cell responses to AZD1222 COVID-19 vaccine. The assay was immunoSEQ multiplex PCR, and TCRdb's table has in-frame clones only and misses some. Of around 160,000 clones listed, 89% are singletons. CDR1 and CDR2 (germline): MNHEY, SVGAGI. The V segment lost 6 bases and the J segment 13 bases; nucleotides outside the gene matches: 13. This CDR3 has 14 residues. The material was peripheral blood, obtained on day 0 of AZD1222 vaccination. The sequence was collected from an adult in good health. The chain recombines TRBV6-5 with TRBJ2-3, with 10 nucleotides matching TRBD1. The CDR3 spells CASRPGQGLGREYF. Written as DNA, the CDR3 is TGTGCCAGCAGACCGGGACAGGGGTTGGGTAGGGAGTATTTT.